This section outlines one TCR beta chain sequence together with its context. Method: immunoSEQ multiplex PCR; TCRdb's copy keeps in-frame clones and lacks some. The data contain 850,000 to 1,200,000 clones, about 80% of them singletons. The data were obtained in a study of shared clonotypes between healthy human individuals. This TCR derives from a man in his late teens or twenties in good health. The sequenced sample consisted of memory CD4+ T cells sorted from blood. As to subset: CD45RA-negative fraction.

This CDR3 is CASSSLPGTQYF. CDR3 nucleotides: TGTGCCAGCAGCTCCCTTCCAGGTACGCAGTATTTT. The V gene is TRBV11-1, the J gene TRBJ2-3; no clear D. Germline-derived CDR1 and CDR2 are SGHAT and FQDESV (reference sequence). V lost 4 bases, J lost 8 bases, and 10 bases lay in between. CDR3 length equals 12 residues.